This record looks at one T cell receptor (beta chain) sequence and its context. The data derive from a study of T cell responses to AZD1222 COVID-19 vaccine. Study summary: Second doses were pooled across both intervals (about 4 or about 12 weeks).

Germline V gene data show CDR1 as MNHEY and CDR2 as SVGAGI. The germline V and J ends were trimmed by 10 bases and 1 base, with 16 bases remaining between them. The CDR3 contains 14 residues. Generated by immunoSEQ multiplex PCR, the TCRdb table keeps only in-frame clones and is missing some. This repertoire shows 85,000 to 110,000 clones, 91% found once; its top ten account for 45% to 55%. The clonotype comes from an adult in good health. The chain is built from TRBV6-5 and TRBJ2-5; D possibly corresponds to TRBD2 (6 bases). This specimen was peripheral blood, taken on day 0 of AZD1222 vaccination. The CDR3 is CANGGANSQETQYF. In nucleotides, the CDR3 is TGTGCCAACGGGGGTGCTAATAGCCAAGAGACCCAGTACTTC.